This T cell receptor beta chain derives from a study of cytomegalovirus exposure and HLA in healthy donors. Study-wide findings and caveats: Earlier analysis found most TCR beta V segments productive about 87% or about 30% of the time.

Germline CDR1 is MNHEY and CDR2 is SMNVEV (reference sequence). The CDR3 consists of 14 residues. This clone was detected only once. As yet, its antigen is unknown. Amplification used 60 Vbeta primers and 13 Jbeta primers. Profiling relied on immunoSEQ multiplex PCR, and the TCRdb table lists in-frame clones only, not all of them. The sample yields a few hundred thousand clones, about nine tenths seen once. V is TRBV27 and J is TRBJ2-5; no clear D. The last part of the DNA fits TRBJ2-7 better; the J call may be wrong. The sequence came from a girl aged 2 to 9 in good health and CMV-seronegative. The sequencing sample was made of PBMCs. As DNA, the CDR3 is TGTGCCAGCAGCGCCCTAAGCGCTTACTACGAGCAGTACTTC. Its protein is CASSALSAYYEQYF.